This T cell receptor (beta chain) was captured in a study of blood T cell repertoires in COVID-19. Study as a whole: COVID-19 samples collected from the United States, Italy and Spain covered acute and convalescent phases. T cells, B-cell-depleted T cells, or PBMCs provided the cDNA or gDNA that served as material.

This clone was recorded once. Per the germline V gene, CDR1 is SGHDN and CDR2 is FVKESK. Trimming cost V 1 base and J 1 base, with 11 bases left between them. The CDR3 runs to 15 residues. Original data processing: Using reference gene primer amplification, nucleated cell counts were estimated. Sequenced by immunoSEQ multiplex PCR; TCRdb stores in-frame clones only, minus some. From that table come the V and J calls and clone size; the DNA was used to work out D and trimming. The table has around 250,000 clones, approximately 91% seen once. The origin of this receptor is a human donor in a cohort sampled during active COVID-19. The sample taken for sequencing was peripheral blood. The chain recombines TRBV14 with TRBJ2-7, with D maybe TRBD1 (5 bases). CDR3 in amino acids: CASSQGQSLSYEQYF. CDR3 DNA: TGTGCCAGCAGCCAAGGACAGTCGTTATCCTACGAGCAGTACTTC.